The 5 T cell receptor beta chains below all came from one sample that was sequenced in a study of Graves' ophthalmopathy and Graves' hyperthyroidism. RNA transcripts served as template for amplifying TCR beta CDR3 sequences. HTBI-primed first-round RT-PCR preceded second-round multiplex PCR. MiXCR was run by TCRdb on the multiplex PCR reads, yielding one entry per CDR3 protein. The repertoire holds almost 750,000 distinct CDR3 sequences, with 40% as singletons. Specimen: peripheral blood. The origin of the receptors is an adult man with Graves' ophthalmopathy.

The sample holds a few counts of this clonotype. J is TRBJ1-2 and V is TRBV7-3; a possible D gene is TRBD1 (5 bases). This CDR3 has 16 amino acids. Germline V gene data show CDR1 as SGHTA and CDR2 as FQGTGA. Trimming removed 1 base from V and 4 bases from J, with 16 bases in between. In DNA, the CDR3 is TGTGCCAGCAGCTTAATTCACTCTCAGGGTCTCTATGGCTACACCTTC. It encodes CASSLIHSQGLYGYTF.

There are many counts of this clonotype. The chain is built from TRBV20-1 and TRBJ1-2; 7 positions agree with TRBD1. CDR1 and CDR2 (germline): DFQATT, SNEGSKA (reference sequence). J lost 1 base, V lost 6 bases, and 5 bases had no gene match. The length of the CDR3 is 13 residues. The chain's CDR3 is CSAGTALNYGYTF. DNA for the CDR3: TGCAGTGCCGGGACAGCGCTTAACTATGGCTACACCTTC.

V usage is TRBV14 and J usage is TRBJ1-3, with 9 positions matching TRBD1. V shed 4 bases and J 0 bases; nucleotides not matched to a gene: 7. Germline V lookup: CDR1 SGHDN, CDR2 FVKESK. The CDR3 contains 17 residues. The CDR3 protein is CASSLRTGAYSGNTIYF. DNA of the CDR3: TGTGCCAGCAGCCTACGGACAGGGGCTTACTCTGGAAACACCATATATTTT.

This clonotype was counted many times. The rearrangement joins TRBV7-3 to TRBJ2-7; TRBD1 agrees at 11 bases. From germline, CDR1 is SGHTA and CDR2 FQGTGA. This CDR3 region has 17 residues. The ends lost 1 base at V and 2 bases at J; junction bases unmatched: 7. The CDR3 spells CASSLNPPGQGAYEQYF. CDR3 DNA sequence: TGTGCCAGCAGCTTAAATCCACCGGGACAGGGGGCCTACGAGCAGTACTTC. The whole variable domain, filled in from reference TRBV7-3 and TRBJ2-7, reads GAGVSQTPSNKVTEKGKYVELRCDPISGHTALYWYRQSLGQGPEFLIYFQGTGAADDSGLPNDRFFAVRPEGSVSTLKIQRTERGDSAVYLCASSLNPPGQGAYEQYFGPGTRLTVT.

The chain is built from TRBV20-1 and TRBJ1-1; maybe TRBD1 (6 bases). The CDR3 is 15 residues long. V was cut by 6 bases and J by 1 base, with 18 bases left in between. Germline V gene sequence: CDR1 DFQATT, CDR2 SNEGSKA (reference sequence). CDR3 bases: TGCAGTGCCGGAACCCAGGGGACGGAGAACACTGAAGCTTTCTTT. Translating gives CSAGTQGTENTEAFF.